These 3 T cell receptor beta chains came from one sample sequenced in a study of T cells in Graves' hyperthyroidism and ophthalmopathy. The investigators amplified TCR beta CDR3 regions from RNA transcripts. The HTBI primer set drove a first-round RT-PCR of the TCR CDR3. TCRdb reanalysed the multiplex PCR reads using MiXCR and keeps one entry per CDR3 protein. Here the sample spans 490,000 or so distinct CDR3 sequences, approximately 22% being singletons. The sample consisted of blood. Source of these receptors: a woman in her 70s with Graves' ophthalmopathy.

The V call is TRBV12-3 or TRBV12-4, the J call TRBJ1-3; 8 nucleotides agree with TRBD1. The CDR3 spans 15 residues. J lost 4 bases, V lost 6 bases, and 8 bases had no gene match. The CDR3 reads CASSHRTGNGNTIYF. CDR3 DNA sequence: TGTGCCAGCAGCCATCGGACAGGGAACGGAAACACCATATATTTT.

This clonotype was counted at least ten times. The gene calls are TRBV9 and TRBJ1-2, with TRBD1 as a possible D gene (6 bases). The germline CDR1 and CDR2 sequences are SGDLS and YYNGEE. There are 14 residues in the CDR3. V gave up 1 base and J gave up 6 bases, with 13 bases separating them. Written as DNA, the CDR3 is TGTGCCAGCAGCGTAAATCCACAGGGTGATGGCTACACCTTC. Protein sequence: CASSVNPQGDGYTF.

On this clonotype: This may be a read error, as it is one base from a much larger clone. The rearrangement uses TRBV11-2 and TRBJ2-3; D is unclear. This CDR3 spans 13 amino acids. Germline CDR1 and CDR2: SGHAT and FQNNGV. CDR3 loop: CARSLDLEDTQYF. The CDR3 nucleotides read TGTGCCAGAAGCTTAGATCTGGAAGATACGCAGTATTTT. Complete variable domain (other parts from reference TRBV11-2 and TRBJ2-3): EAGVAQSPRYKIIEKRQSVAFWCNPISGHATLYWYQQILGQGPKLLIQFQNNGVVDDSQLPKDRFSAERLKGVDSTLKIQPAKLEDSAVYLCARSLDLEDTQYFGPGTRLTVL.